The 17 T cell receptor beta chains reported below all come from one sample, sequenced in a study of STAT5B mutations in CD4+ large granular lymphocyte leukemia (dated by TCRdb to between 2022 and 2023). Library prep was done by the immunoSEQ multiplex PCR assay. TCRdb carries this immuneACCESS record with in-frame sequences only. Its versions omit some clonotypes, under half of them owing to an unresolved V gene in the studies checked, with the rest unexplained. The sample table contains nearly 35,000 clones; only one count was recorded for approximately 67% of them. In total, the top ten clones hold 1.5% to 2% of the sample. Sequenced material: CD4+ T cells from blood buffy coats. These receptors were collected from a human donor in good health.

On this clone: The junction and the germline gene differ at one end; a read error may be behind it. The chain couples TRBV2 to TRBJ2-1; 9 positions agree with TRBD2. Germline CDR1 and CDR2: SNHLY and FYNNEI. This CDR3 is 15 amino acids long. CDR3 residues: CSSGSAGGARFEQFF. In DNA form, the CDR3 reads TGCAGCTCGGGGTCAGCGGGGGGCGCAAGGTTTGAGCAGTTCTTC.

The chain joins TRBV4-3 to TRBJ1-1, with D hard to call. This CDR3 is built from 12 residues. Germline V lookup: CDR1 LGHNA, CDR2 YSLEER. V dropped 0 bases and J dropped 10 bases, with 9 bases sitting between them. Here the CDR3 DNA reads TGCGCCAGCAGCCAAGATTGGGGTTCAGCTTTCTTT. Amino acids: CASSQDWGSAFF.

This chain joins TRBV7-8 and TRBJ1-1; no definite D call. CDR3 length: 13 amino acids. Trimming removed 2 bases from V and 4 bases from J, with 8 bases in between. In germline, CDR1 is SGHVS, CDR2 FQNEAQ. The CDR3: CASSLSGSTEAFF. In DNA, the CDR3 is TGTGCCAGCAGCTTATCGGGGAGCACTGAAGCTTTCTTT.

This clone was seen a single time. The chain couples TRBV28 to TRBJ1-3, with TRBD1 as a possible D gene (5 bases). Germline CDR1 MDHEN, CDR2 SYDVKM. Trimming removed 4 bases at V and 4 bases at J, with 14 bases between. The CDR3 totals 15 residues. CDR3 region: CASSSPQGAGNTIYF. The CDR3, as DNA: TGTGCCAGCAGTTCCCCTCAGGGTGCGGGAAACACCATATATTTT.

V gene TRBV11-2 combines with J gene TRBJ1-6; TRBD1 matches 7 bases. This CDR3 has 17 amino acids. J lost 0 bases, V lost 1 base, and 3 bases had no gene match. Germline CDR1 and CDR2: SGHAT and FQNNGV. The CDR3 DNA sequence: TGTGCCAGCAGCTTAGGGGCAGGGGGCTCCTATAATTCACCCCTCCACTTT. Translation gives CASSLGAGGSYNSPLHF.

The genes are TRBV12-5 and TRBJ1-2; D call uncertain. V was cut by 3 bases and J by 4 bases, with 12 bases left in between. Germline V lookup: CDR1 LGHNT, CDR2 FRNRAP. The CDR3 covers 14 residues. CDR3 loop: CASGLHTATYGYTF. In DNA, the CDR3 is TGTGCTAGTGGTTTACATACAGCCACCTATGGCTACACCTTC.

Only a few counts were recorded for this clone. The rearrangement uses TRBV10-3 and TRBJ2-7; a possible D gene is TRBD2 (6 bases). The CDR3 is made up of 12 amino acids. The germline CDR1 and CDR2 sequences are ENHRY and SYGVKD. Trimming stripped 3 bases from V and 6 bases from J, with 9 bases between. CDR3: CAISDPGVEQYF. Here the CDR3 DNA reads TGTGCCATCAGTGACCCGGGGGTCGAGCAGTACTTC.

V usage is TRBV7-7 and J usage is TRBJ2-5; D perhaps matches TRBD2 (6 bases). Germline V CDR1 and CDR2: SSHAT, FNYEAQ (reference sequence). The CDR3 spans 11 residues. DNA for the CDR3: TGTGCTAGCGGCAGCCCAGAGACCCAGTACTTC. Its protein product is CASGSPETQYF.

The rearrangement links TRBV7-9 to TRBJ2-5; D remains unclear. Trimming took off 5 bases at V and 2 bases at J, with 24 bases between the two ends. The CDR3 is 18 residues long. Germline lookup yields CDR1 SEHNR and CDR2 FQNEAQ (reference sequence). As DNA, the CDR3 is TGTGCCAGCAGCCGAACCTGGCAAACCACGAATGGTCAAGAGACCCAGTACTTC. Protein product: CASSRTWQTTNGQETQYF.

The gene calls are TRBV5-1 and TRBJ1-1; D perhaps matches TRBD1 (6 bases). CDR3 length: 15 amino acids. V gave up 4 bases and J gave up 1 base, with 14 bases separating them. Germline V CDR1 and CDR2: SGHRS, YFSETQ. The CDR3 here is CASSAQGGGNTEAFF. The CDR3 DNA sequence: TGCGCCAGCAGCGCCCAAGGGGGGGGGAACACTGAAGCTTTCTTT.

The chain employs TRBV5-1 and TRBJ1-6; unclear D gene. Germline loops: CDR1 SGHRS, CDR2 YFSETQ. There are 16 residues in the CDR3. The ends were cut back, 0 bases at V and 11 bases at J, with 18 bases in the middle. The CDR3, as DNA: TGCGCCAGCAGCTTGGAGGCCTGGGTCTCAGGTGCACCCCTCCACTTT. Its translation: CASSLEAWVSGAPLHF.

V is TRBV19 and J is TRBJ2-1, with TRBD1 matching over 7 bases. The CDR3 sequence is 15 residues long. V gave up 4 bases and J gave up 2 bases; unmatched junction bases: 5. Germline values: CDR1 LNHDA, CDR2 SQIVND (reference sequence). This CDR3 is CASSTWTGTYNEQFF. In DNA, the CDR3 is TGTGCCAGTAGTACTTGGACAGGAACCTACAATGAGCAGTTCTTC.

V and J are TRBV6-6 and TRBJ1-2, with D maybe TRBD1 (5 bases). CDR3 length: 14 amino acids. The ends were cut back, 0 bases at V and 4 bases at J, with 9 bases in the middle. Germline CDR1 and CDR2: MNHNY and SVGAGI (reference sequence). In DNA form, the CDR3 reads TGTGCCAGCAGTTACTCCGAGGGGTCCTATGGCTACACCTTC. Its translation: CASSYSEGSYGYTF.

This clone was detected only a few times. CDR3 coding DNA: TGTGCCAGCAGCCTGGACAGTTACTCCTACGAGCAGTACTTC. Its protein is CASSLDSYSYEQYF. The chain couples TRBV2 to TRBJ2-7, with D maybe TRBD1 (6 bases). Trimming pared 6 bases from V and 0 bases from J, leaving 12 bases between. This CDR3 contains 14 residues. Germline lookup yields CDR1 SNHLY and CDR2 FYNNEI.

The rearrangement joins TRBV7-3 to TRBJ2-7, with TRBD1 matching over 10 bases. CDR3 length: 14 amino acids. J was trimmed by 5 bases and V by 5 bases; bases with no gene match: 6. The germline gives CDR1 SGHTA, CDR2 FQGTGA. The CDR3 DNA reads TGTGCCAGCAGCCAGCGGGACAGGGGTGACGAGCAGTACTTC. Amino acids: CASSQRDRGDEQYF. The whole variable domain, filled in from reference TRBV7-3 and TRBJ2-7, reads GAGVSQTPSNKVTEKGKYVELRCDPISGHTALYWYRQSLGQGPEFLIYFQGTGAADDSGLPNDRFFAVRPEGSVSTLKIQRTERGDSAVYLCASSQRDRGDEQYFGPGTRLTVT.

This clone has only a few counts. The chain joins TRBV18 to TRBJ2-3; 7 bases align to TRBD1. The V and J ends lost 3 bases and 5 bases, in that order; junction bases with no gene match: 8. The CDR3 is made up of 15 amino acids. Germline CDR1 reads KGHSH; CDR2 reads LQKENI. The CDR3 DNA reads as TGTGCCAGCTCACCCTGGGACAGCTTGAAAGATACGCAGTATTTT. This sequence encodes CASSPWDSLKDTQYF.

The chain uses TRBV19 and TRBJ1-4; a weak D match, TRBD1 (6 bases). This CDR3 comprises 14 residues. From germline, CDR1 is LNHDA and CDR2 SQIVND (reference sequence). Trimming pared 7 bases from V and 7 bases from J, leaving 16 bases between. CDR3 loop: CASNLRTDPEKLFF. Written as DNA, the CDR3 is TGTGCCAGTAACCTAAGGACAGACCCTGAAAAACTGTTTTTT.